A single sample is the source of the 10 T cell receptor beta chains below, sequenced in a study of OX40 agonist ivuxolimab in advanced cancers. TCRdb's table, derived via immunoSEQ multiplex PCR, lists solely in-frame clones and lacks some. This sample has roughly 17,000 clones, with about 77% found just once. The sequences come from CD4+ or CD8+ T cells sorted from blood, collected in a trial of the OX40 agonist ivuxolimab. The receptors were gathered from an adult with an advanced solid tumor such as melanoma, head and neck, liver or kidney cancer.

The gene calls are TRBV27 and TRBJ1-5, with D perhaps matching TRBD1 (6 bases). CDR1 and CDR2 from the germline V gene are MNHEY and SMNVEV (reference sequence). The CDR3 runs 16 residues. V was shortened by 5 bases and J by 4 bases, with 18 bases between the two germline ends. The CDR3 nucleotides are TGTGCCAGCAGTCTACTAACAGGGTCGGGGAATCAGCCCCAGCATTTT. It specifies CASSLLTGSGNQPQHF.

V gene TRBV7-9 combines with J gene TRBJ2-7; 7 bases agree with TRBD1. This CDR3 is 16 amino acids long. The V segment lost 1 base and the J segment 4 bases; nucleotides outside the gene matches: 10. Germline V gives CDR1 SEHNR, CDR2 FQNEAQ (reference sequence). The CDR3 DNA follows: TGTGCCAGCAGCTTAGTGGGTAAACAGGGGAGTTACGAGCAGTACTTC. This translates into CASSLVGKQGSYEQYF. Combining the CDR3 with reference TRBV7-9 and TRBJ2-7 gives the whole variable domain DTGVSQNPRHKITKRGQNVTFRCDPISEHNRLYWYRQTLGQGPEFLTYFQNEAQLEKSRLLSDRFSAERPKGSFSTLEIQRTEQGDSAMYLCASSLVGKQGSYEQYFGPGTRLTVT.

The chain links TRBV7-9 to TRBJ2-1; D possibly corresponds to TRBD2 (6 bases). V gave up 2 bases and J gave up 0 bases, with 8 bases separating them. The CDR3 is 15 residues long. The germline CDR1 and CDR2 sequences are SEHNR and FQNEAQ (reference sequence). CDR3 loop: CASSLSTSSYNEQFF. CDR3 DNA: TGTGCCAGCAGCTTATCGACTAGCTCCTACAATGAGCAGTTCTTC. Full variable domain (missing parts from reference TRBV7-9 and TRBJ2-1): DTGVSQNPRHKITKRGQNVTFRCDPISEHNRLYWYRQTLGQGPEFLTYFQNEAQLEKSRLLSDRFSAERPKGSFSTLEIQRTEQGDSAMYLCASSLSTSSYNEQFFGPGTRLTVL.

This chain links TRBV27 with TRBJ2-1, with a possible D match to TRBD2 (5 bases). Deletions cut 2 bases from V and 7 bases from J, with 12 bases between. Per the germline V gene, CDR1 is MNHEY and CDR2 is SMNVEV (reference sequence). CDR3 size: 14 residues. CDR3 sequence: CASSLAAEGNEQFF. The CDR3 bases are TGTGCCAGCAGTTTAGCGGCTGAGGGAAATGAGCAGTTCTTC.

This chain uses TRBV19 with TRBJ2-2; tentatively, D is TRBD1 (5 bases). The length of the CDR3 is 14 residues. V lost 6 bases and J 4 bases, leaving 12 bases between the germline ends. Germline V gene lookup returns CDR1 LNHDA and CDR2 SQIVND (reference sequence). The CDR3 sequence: CASRARQFTGELFF. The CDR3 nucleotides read TGTGCCAGTAGGGCTCGACAGTTCACCGGGGAGCTGTTTTTT.

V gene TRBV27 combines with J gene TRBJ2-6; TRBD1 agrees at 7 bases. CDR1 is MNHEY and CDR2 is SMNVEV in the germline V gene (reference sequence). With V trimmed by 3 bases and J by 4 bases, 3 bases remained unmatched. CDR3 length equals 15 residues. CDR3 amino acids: CASSFTGEGANVLTF. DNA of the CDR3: TGTGCCAGCAGTTTCACAGGGGAAGGGGCCAACGTCCTGACTTTC.

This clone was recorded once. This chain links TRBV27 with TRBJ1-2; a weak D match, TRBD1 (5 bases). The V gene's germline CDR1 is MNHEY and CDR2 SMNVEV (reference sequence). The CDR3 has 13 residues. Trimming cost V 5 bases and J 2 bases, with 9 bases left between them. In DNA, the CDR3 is TGTGCCAGCAGTATGGGGCAGAACTATGGCTACACCTTC. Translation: CASSMGQNYGYTF.

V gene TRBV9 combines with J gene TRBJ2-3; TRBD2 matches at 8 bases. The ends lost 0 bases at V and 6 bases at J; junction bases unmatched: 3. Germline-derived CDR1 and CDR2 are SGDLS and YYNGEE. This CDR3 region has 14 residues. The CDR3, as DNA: TGTGCCAGCAGCGTAGGTCAGCGGGAGGATACGCAGTATTTT. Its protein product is CASSVGQREDTQYF.

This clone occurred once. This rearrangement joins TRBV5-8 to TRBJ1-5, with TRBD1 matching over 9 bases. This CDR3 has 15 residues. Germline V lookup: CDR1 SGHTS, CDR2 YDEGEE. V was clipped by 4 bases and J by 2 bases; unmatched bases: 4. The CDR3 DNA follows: TGTGCCAGCAGCGCGGACAGGGGTGGCAATCAGCCCCAGCATTTT. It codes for CASSADRGGNQPQHF.

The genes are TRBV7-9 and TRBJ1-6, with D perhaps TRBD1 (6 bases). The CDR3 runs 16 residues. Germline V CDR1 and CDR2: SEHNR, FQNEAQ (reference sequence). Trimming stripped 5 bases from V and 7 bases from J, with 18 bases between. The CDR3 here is CASSPQQGYGNSPLHF. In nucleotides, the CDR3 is TGTGCCAGCAGCCCGCAACAGGGCTACGGGAATTCACCCCTCCACTTT.